This T cell receptor beta chain is drawn from a study of cytomegalovirus exposure and HLA in healthy donors. Profiled with immunoSEQ multiplex PCR; TCRdb holds only in-frame clones, not every one. The table lists 150,000 to 200,000 clones, 81% of them singletons. The CDR3 is 14 amino acids. Per the germline V gene, CDR1 is MNHNY and CDR2 is SVGAGI (reference sequence). V was shortened by 0 bases and J by 6 bases, with 8 bases between the two germline ends. This chain uses TRBV6-6 with TRBJ2-2; D is unresolved. The TCR was taken from a woman in her twenties or thirties in good health and CMV-seronegative. Sequences were obtained from PBMCs. As DNA, the CDR3 is TGTGCCAGCAGTTACTCCCCTACCGCCGGGGAGCTGTTTTTT. Protein: CASSYSPTAGELFF.